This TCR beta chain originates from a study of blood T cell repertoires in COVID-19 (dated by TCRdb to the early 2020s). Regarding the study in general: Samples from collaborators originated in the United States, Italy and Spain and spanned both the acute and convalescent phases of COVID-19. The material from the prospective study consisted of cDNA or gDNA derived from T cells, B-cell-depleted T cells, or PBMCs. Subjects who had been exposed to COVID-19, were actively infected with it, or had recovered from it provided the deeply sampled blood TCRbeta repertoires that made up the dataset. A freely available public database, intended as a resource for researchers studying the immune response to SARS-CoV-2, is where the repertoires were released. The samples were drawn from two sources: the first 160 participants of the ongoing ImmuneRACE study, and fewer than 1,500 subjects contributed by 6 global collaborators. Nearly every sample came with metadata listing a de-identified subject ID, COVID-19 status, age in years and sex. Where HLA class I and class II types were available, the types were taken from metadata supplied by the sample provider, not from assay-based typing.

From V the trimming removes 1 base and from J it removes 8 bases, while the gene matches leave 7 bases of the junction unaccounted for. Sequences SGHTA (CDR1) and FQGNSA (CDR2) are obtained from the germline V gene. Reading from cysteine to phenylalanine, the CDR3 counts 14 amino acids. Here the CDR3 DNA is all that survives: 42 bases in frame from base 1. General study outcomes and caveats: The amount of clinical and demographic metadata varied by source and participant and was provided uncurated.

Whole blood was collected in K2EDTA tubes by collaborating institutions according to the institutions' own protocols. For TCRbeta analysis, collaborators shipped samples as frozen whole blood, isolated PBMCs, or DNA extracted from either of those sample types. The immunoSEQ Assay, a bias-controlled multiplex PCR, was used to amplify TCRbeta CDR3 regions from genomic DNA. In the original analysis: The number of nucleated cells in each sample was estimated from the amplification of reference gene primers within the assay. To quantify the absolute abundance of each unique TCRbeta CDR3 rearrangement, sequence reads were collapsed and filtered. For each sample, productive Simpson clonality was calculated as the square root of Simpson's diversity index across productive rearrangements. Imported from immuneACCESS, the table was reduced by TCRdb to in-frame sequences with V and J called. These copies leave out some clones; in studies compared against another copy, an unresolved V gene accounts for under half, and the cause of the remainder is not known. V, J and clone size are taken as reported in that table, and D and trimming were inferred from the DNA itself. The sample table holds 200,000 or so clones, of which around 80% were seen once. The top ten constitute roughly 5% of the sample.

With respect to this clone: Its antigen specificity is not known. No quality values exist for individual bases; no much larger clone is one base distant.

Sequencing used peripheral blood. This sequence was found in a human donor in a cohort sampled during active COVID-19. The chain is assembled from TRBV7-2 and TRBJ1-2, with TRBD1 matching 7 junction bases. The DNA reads TGTGCCAGCAGCTTAGGACAGGGAGATGGGGGCTACACCTTC. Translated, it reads CASSLGQGDGGYTF.